This T cell receptor beta chain was found in a study of siplizumab effects on memory and regulatory T cells. Study findings and constraints: With siplizumab, Treg-derived clones averaged about 71% of mappable alloreactive CD4+ clones, versus 25% to 30% in controls. Confirmatory evidence of suppressive function in proliferating siplizumab-culture Tregs was not obtained. Most proliferating CD4+ or CD8+ clones, roughly 80-95%, had no naive or memory assignment. The diversity of naive T cells seemed greater than that of memory cells, and their alloresponse contribution seemed major.

Data came from immunoSEQ multiplex PCR; TCRdb stores just in-frame clones and leaves some out. The sample yields 100,000 to 110,000 clones, less than 95% seen once. Of note for this clone: The antigen is unknown.

Germline V lookup: CDR1 DFQATT, CDR2 SNEGSKA (reference sequence). The CDR3 consists of 11 residues. Trimming shortened V by 0 bases and J by 9 bases, and 9 bases separated the two germline ends. This clonotype originated in a human donor in good health. The sequencing input was non-Treg CD4+ T cells sorted from blood. The gene calls are TRBV20-1 and TRBJ2-7, with D perhaps TRBD2 (6 bases). The CDR3 coding sequence is TGCAGTGCTAGAGAGGAGGGCGTGCAGTACTTC. It encodes CSAREEGVQYF.